One and the same sample provided the 23 T cell receptor beta chains below, sequenced in a study of post-analysis software for immune sequencing data. Study-wide findings and caveats: Patients carried roughly five TRBV segments more frequently than controls did, and TRBV5-6, TRBV5-1 and TRBV20-1 were among them.

These receptors' targets are unknown. Each TCR beta cDNA library carried unique molecular identifiers. TCRdb used MiXCR to reprocess the PCR reads, holding one entry per CDR3 protein. Among about 430,000 distinct CDR3 sequences, approximately 42% were seen once, and the ten largest hold 6.5% to 8%. Sequenced sample: blood. These receptors were obtained from a girl aged 2-10 years with multiple sclerosis.

This clonotype turned up a few times. The J gene is TRBJ1-5, the V gene TRBV27; D gene unclear. V shed 7 bases and J shed 0 bases, with 4 bases lying between them. The CDR3 has 12 amino acids. Germline CDR1 and CDR2: MNHEY and SMNVEV (reference sequence). The CDR3, as DNA: TGTGCCAGCAAGACTAGCAATCAGCCCCAGCATTTT. It translates to CASKTSNQPQHF.

The CDR3 DNA is TGCGCCAGCAGCTCCGGGCGGTCTAGCGGGGGCTACACCTTC. Amino acids: CASSSGRSSGGYTF. The chain carries TRBV5-1 and TRBJ1-2; D ambiguous. The germline V and J ends were trimmed by 3 bases and 8 bases, with 17 bases remaining between them. The CDR3 is 14 amino acids. CDR1 and CDR2 (germline): SGHRS, YFSETQ. Combining the CDR3 with reference TRBV5-1 and TRBJ1-2 gives the whole variable domain KAGVTQTPRYLIKTRGQQVTLSCSPISGHRSVSWYQQTPGQGLQFLFEYFSETQRNKGNFPGRFSGRQFSNSRSEMNVSTLELGDSALYLCASSSGRSSGGYTFGSGTRLTVV.

The sample holds a few counts of this clonotype. CDR3 nucleotides: TGCGCCAGCAGACTAGTCGGCACAGATACGCAGTATTTT. It encodes CASRLVGTDTQYF. The rearrangement uses TRBV4-1 and TRBJ2-3, with D perhaps matching TRBD2 (5 bases). Trimming took off 6 bases at V and 1 base at J, with 8 bases between the two ends. The CDR3 contains 13 residues. Germline values: CDR1 MGHRA, CDR2 YSYEKL.

The V and J genes are TRBV9 and TRBJ1-1, with TRBD1 matching over 8 bases. The CDR3 runs to 15 residues. V trimming: 3 bases; J trimming: 1 base; junction bases outside the gene matches: 5. Germline V gene sequence: CDR1 SGDLS, CDR2 YYNGEE. The CDR3 loop reads CASSAVGQGNTEAFF. In DNA, the CDR3 is TGTGCCAGCAGCGCCGTCGGACAGGGGAACACTGAAGCTTTCTTT.

The gene calls are TRBV20-1 and TRBJ2-7, with D possibly being TRBD1 (6 bases). The CDR3 length is 16 residues. The germline CDR1 and CDR2 sequences are DFQATT and SNEGSKA (reference sequence). Between the trimmed V and J ends, which lost 0 bases and 0 bases, there was a span of 15 bases. The CDR3 DNA reads as TGCAGTGCTAGAGATCGTAGCAGGGGTTACTCCTACGAGCAGTACTTC. This codes for CSARDRSRGYSYEQYF.

V is TRBV29-1 and J is TRBJ2-7; no clear D. The CDR3 runs to 13 residues. V dropped 6 bases and J dropped 2 bases, with 14 bases sitting between them. Germline CDR1 is SQVTM and CDR2 is ANQGSEA. The CDR3 spells CSVQVVRAYEQYF. CDR3 nucleotides: TGCAGCGTGCAGGTGGTTCGGGCCTACGAGCAGTACTTC.

The J gene is TRBJ2-5, the V gene TRBV4-1; D could derive from TRBD1 or TRBD2 (5 bases each). CDR1 MGHRA and CDR2 YSYEKL come from the germline V gene. This CDR3 has 14 amino acids. The V and J ends lost 3 bases and 2 bases respectively, with 10 bases between them. The CDR3 DNA follows: TGCGCCAGCAGCCAGGGACGGCGGCAAGAGACCCAGTACTTC. Encoded protein: CASSQGRRQETQYF.

The chain carries TRBV27 and TRBJ1-5; 7 nucleotides agree with TRBD1. The CDR3 has 15 residues. Germline-derived CDR1 and CDR2 are MNHEY and SMNVEV (reference sequence). Germline trimming cut 5 bases from V and 0 bases from J; bases unmatched to any gene: 4. The DNA of the CDR3 is TGTGCCAGCAGTAGAGACAGGGTTAGCAATCAGCCCCAGCATTTT. It translates to CASSRDRVSNQPQHF.

The chain has TRBV11-2 and TRBJ1-5; D call uncertain. Trimming stripped 5 bases from V and 1 base from J, with 15 bases between. The CDR3 totals 16 residues. Germline assignment: CDR1 SGHAT and CDR2 FQNNGV. The CDR3 loop is CASSPPSSTSNQPQHF. Here the CDR3 DNA reads TGTGCCAGCAGCCCCCCGTCGAGTACGAGCAATCAGCCCCAGCATTTT. Variable domain in full (rest from reference TRBV11-2 and TRBJ1-5): EAGVAQSPRYKIIEKRQSVAFWCNPISGHATLYWYQQILGQGPKLLIQFQNNGVVDDSQLPKDRFSAERLKGVDSTLKIQPAKLEDSAVYLCASSPPSSTSNQPQHFGDGTRLSIL.

This clonotype was counted only a few times. The gene calls are TRBV4-1 and TRBJ1-2, with D uncertain. This CDR3 contains 16 residues. The germline V gene has CDR1 MGHRA and CDR2 YSYEKL. Trimming cost V 4 bases and J 3 bases, with 18 bases left between them. For the CDR3, the DNA is TGCGCCAGCAGCCCCCCTTCCGCGGCGGCGGACTATGGCTACACCTTC. Protein: CASSPPSAAADYGYTF.

This clonotype was counted many times. The rearrangement joins TRBV7-2 to TRBJ2-5, with D possibly being TRBD1 (6 bases). The V end lost 4 bases, the J end lost 1 base, and 10 bases lay between the germline ends. This CDR3 has 14 amino acids. Germline values: CDR1 SGHTA, CDR2 FQGNSA. Here the CDR3 DNA reads TGTGCCAGCAGCTCTTACAGGGCCCAAGAGACCCAGTACTTC. Amino acids: CASSSYRAQETQYF.

This clonotype was counted only a few times. The gene calls are TRBV29-1 and TRBJ2-1; possibly TRBD1 for D (5 bases). The CDR3 runs to 13 residues. Trimming cost V 4 bases and J 9 bases, with 16 bases left between them. Germline V lookup: CDR1 SQVTM, CDR2 ANQGSEA. The DNA of the CDR3 is TGCAGCGTTGCCTCCAGGGTAGATGGTGAGCAGTTCTTC. Amino acid sequence: CSVASRVDGEQFF.

This chain uses TRBV5-6 with TRBJ2-6; a weak D match, TRBD1 (5 bases). Germline assignment: CDR1 SGHDT and CDR2 YYEEEE. Trimming shortened V by 3 bases and J by 2 bases, and 12 bases separated the two germline ends. The CDR3 extends over 16 amino acids. This chain's CDR3 is CASSSFDSPGANVLTF. CDR3 nucleotides: TGTGCCAGCAGCTCCTTCGACAGCCCTGGGGCCAACGTCCTGACTTTC.

The genes are TRBV28 and TRBJ2-4; weak D call: TRBD2 (6 bases). Trimming removed 6 bases from V and 0 bases from J, with 12 bases in between. Per germline, CDR1 MDHEN and CDR2 SYDVKM. The CDR3 runs to 15 residues. The CDR3 loop reads CASSPPGVAKNIQYF. The DNA of the CDR3 is TGTGCCAGCAGCCCCCCGGGAGTAGCCAAAAACATTCAGTACTTC.

The CDR3 nucleotides read TGTGCCACCAGGGCGAGGGCGTTCCCAGATACGCAGTATTTT. This translates into CATRARAFPDTQYF. J is TRBJ2-3 and V is TRBV24-1, with a tentative D call TRBD2 (5 bases). The ends were cut back, 7 bases at V and 4 bases at J, with 14 bases in the middle. Germline assignment: CDR1 KGHDR and CDR2 SFDVKD. The CDR3 extends over 14 amino acids.

The CDR3 coding sequence is TGCAGCGTTATTAGCGGGAGTTTCTACGAGCAGTACTTC. It specifies CSVISGSFYEQYF. The J gene is TRBJ2-4, the V gene TRBV29-1; 9 bases align to TRBD2. Matching the DNA end better, TRBJ2-7 makes the J call doubtful. The germline gives CDR1 SQVTM, CDR2 ANQGSEA. The CDR3 runs 13 residues.

The chain employs TRBV4-2 and TRBJ2-3; 16 bases agree with TRBD2. With 9 bases clipped from V and 0 bases from J, the junction kept 9 bases outside the gene matches. Germline V gene data show CDR1 as LGHNA and CDR2 as YNFKEQ. The CDR3 contains 18 residues. The CDR3 DNA is TGTGCCAGTCGACAGGGGACTAGCGGGAGGGCTAGCACAGATACGCAGTATTTT. Its protein is CASRQGTSGRASTDTQYF.

A few counts support this clonotype. The CDR3 region is CASSLLGTGPYEQYF. In DNA, the CDR3 is TGTGCCAGCAGTTTATTGGGGACAGGGCCCTACGAGCAGTACTTC. The V and J genes are TRBV28 and TRBJ2-7, with TRBD1 matching over 9 bases. V gave up 1 base and J gave up 2 bases; unmatched junction bases: 3. CDR3 size: 15 residues. Germline CDR1 is MDHEN and CDR2 is SYDVKM.

The rearrangement uses TRBV4-2 and TRBJ2-1, with 13 nucleotides matching TRBD2. V dropped 1 base and J dropped 5; count of bases not matched to a gene: 5. The CDR3 length is 17 residues. CDR1 and CDR2 (germline): LGHNA, YNFKEQ. The CDR3 DNA reads TGTGCCAGCAGCCAAGGCCCACTAGCGGGGGGGAACAATGAGCAGTTCTTC. Translating gives CASSQGPLAGGNNEQFF.

Remarks on this clonotype: The germline gene is not matched at one end of the junction; a read error may be the cause. The J gene is TRBJ1-1, the V gene TRBV6-1; TRBD1 matches at 9 bases. This CDR3 spans 17 amino acids. Germline V gene sequence: CDR1 MNHNS, CDR2 SASEGT. As DNA, the CDR3 is TGTGCCAGCAGCTCTCTACAGGGGGCCTATATGAACACTGAGGCTTTCTTT. Protein: CASSSLQGAYMNTEAFF.

The V and J genes are TRBV7-9 and TRBJ1-1; no clear D. The CDR3 has 15 residues. Trimming took off 0 bases at V and 4 bases at J, with 12 bases between the two ends. The germline V gene has CDR1 SEHNR and CDR2 FQNEAQ (reference sequence). The DNA of the CDR3 is TGTGCCAGCAGCTTAGCGTCAATCTGGGGCACTGAAGCTTTCTTT. Its translation is CASSLASIWGTEAFF.

Only a few counts were recorded for this clonotype. V and J are TRBV6-5 and TRBJ2-3; 8 bases fit TRBD2. The CDR3 spans 12 residues. J lost 9 bases, V lost 6 bases, and 5 bases had no gene match. CDR1 and CDR2 from the germline V gene are MNHEY and SVGAGI. Here the CDR3 DNA reads TGTGCCAGCAGCCCCGGGGGGGTGACGCAGTATTTT. It codes for CASSPGGVTQYF.

This clonotype has a single count. The junction differs from germline at one of its ends, possibly a read error. The chain couples TRBV7-2 to TRBJ2-7, with TRBD2 matching over 10 bases. This CDR3 has 15 amino acids. CDR1 SGHTA and CDR2 FQGNSA come from the germline V gene. CDR3 protein: CASSLGLAASYEQYF. DNA for the CDR3: TGCGCCAGCAGCCTTGGACTAGCGGCCTCCTACGAGCAGTACTTC.